One sample yielded the 25 T cell receptor beta chains listed below, sequenced in a study of patients and donors after allogeneic stem cell transplantation. TCRdb itself ran the RT-PCR reads through MiXCR, one entry per CDR3 protein. The data hold roughly 200,000 distinct CDR3 sequences, with around two fifths observed a single time. Sequencing was done on a sample of blood, either unsorted or a sorted T cell fraction (not recorded which). These receptor sequences come from a human donor who was either an allogeneic HSCT recipient or a stem cell or donor lymphocyte infusion donor (not recorded which). It is not recorded whose cells these are; they may come from a transplant donor.

This clonotype was detected a few times. The chain has TRBV2 and TRBJ2-7; D not resolved. The V gene lost 5 bases and the J gene lost 5 bases, with 10 bases spanning the gap. The CDR3 extends over 12 amino acids. In germline, CDR1 is SNHLY, CDR2 FYNNEI. The CDR3 loop reads CASSFDRNEQYF. DNA for the CDR3: TGTGCCAGCAGTTTCGACCGGAACGAGCAGTACTTC.

The chain recombines TRBV7-3 with TRBJ2-5; D gene uncertain. V lost 2 bases and J lost 5, with 9 bases in between. Germline V lookup: CDR1 SGHTA, CDR2 FQGTGA. The CDR3 covers 13 residues. CDR3 in amino acids: CASSLLSGETQYF. CDR3 nucleotide sequence: TGTGCCAGCAGCTTATTATCCGGGGAGACCCAGTACTTC.

The CDR3 DNA reads TGTGCCAGCAGTTCCCCGGGATCGAACACTGAAGCTTTCTTT. As protein: CASSSPGSNTEAFF. This sequence joins TRBV28 and TRBJ1-1; D is undetermined. The CDR3 loop spans 14 amino acids. Germline CDR1 and CDR2: MDHEN and SYDVKM. V shed 4 bases and J shed 1 base, with 10 bases lying between them.

The V gene is TRBV4-3, the J gene TRBJ1-2; 10 bases fit TRBD1. Trimming took 1 base from V and 4 from J; bases not matched to a gene: 12. CDR1 and CDR2 (germline): LGHNA, YSLEER. The CDR3 contains 18 residues. The CDR3 DNA reads as TGCGCCAGCAGCCAAGTTCGGGACAGGGGCCCTCTAGGCTATGGCTACACCTTC. This gives the protein CASSQVRDRGPLGYGYTF.

This clonotype was counted only a few times. This chain uses TRBV29-1 with TRBJ1-1; tentative D call: TRBD1 (5 bases). The ends were cut back, 3 bases at V and 4 bases at J, with 18 bases in the middle. Per germline, CDR1 SQVTM and CDR2 ANQGSEA. CDR3 size: 15 residues. The CDR3 DNA reads TGCAGCGTTGATCTCTTCCTGCTGGGGCGCACTGAAGCTTTCTTT. Translated, it gives CSVDLFLLGRTEAFF.

V and J are TRBV5-8 and TRBJ1-1, with D hard to call. V was cut by 3 bases and J by 1 base, with 10 bases left in between. The CDR3 extends over 14 amino acids. Germline-derived CDR1 and CDR2 are SGHTS and YDEGEE. The CDR3: CASSSRRANTEAFF. The CDR3 coding sequence is TGTGCCAGCAGCTCCCGACGGGCGAACACTGAAGCTTTCTTT.

This sequence joins TRBV10-1 and TRBJ2-7, with TRBD2 identical over 12 bases. Germline-derived CDR1 and CDR2 are WNHNN and SYGVQD (reference sequence). Trimming cost V 6 bases and J 4 bases; bases outside gene matches: 16. The CDR3 length is 18 residues. CDR3 sequence: CASRNRGPSGRVIYEQYF. DNA for the CDR3: TGCGCCAGCAGGAACAGGGGACCTAGCGGGAGGGTAATTTACGAGCAGTACTTC.

This chain connects TRBV12-3 or TRBV12-4 to TRBJ1-3; D call uncertain. Trimming pared 3 bases from V and 4 bases from J, leaving 7 bases between. CDR3 length: 13 residues. Written as DNA, the CDR3 is TGTGCCAGCAGTTTTCCATGGGGAAACACCATATATTTT. Translation: CASSFPWGNTIYF.

This clonotype has just a few counts. The gene calls are TRBV12-3 or TRBV12-4 and TRBJ2-7; tentative D call: TRBD1 (5 bases). The CDR3 length is 13 residues. Trimming stripped 7 bases from V and 3 bases from J, with 13 bases between. In nucleotides, the CDR3 is TGTGCCAGCACCACCGACAGCGTCTACGAGCAGTACTTC. It codes for CASTTDSVYEQYF.

The CDR3 spells CSVVEGNYGYTF. DNA for the CDR3: TGCAGCGTTGTGGAGGGGAACTATGGCTACACCTTC. J is TRBJ1-2 and V is TRBV29-1; D is perhaps TRBD1 (5 bases). Germline lookup yields CDR1 SQVTM and CDR2 ANQGSEA. V shed 4 bases and J shed 2 bases, with 8 bases lying between them. This CDR3 has 12 amino acids.

This clonotype has only a few counts. The genes are TRBV28 and TRBJ2-1; 9 bases agree with TRBD2. The V and J ends lost 5 bases and 7 bases, in that order; junction bases with no gene match: 15. CDR3 size: 17 residues. Germline V CDR1 and CDR2: MDHEN, SYDVKM. In DNA, the CDR3 is TGTGCCAGCAGTCTTCCTAGGATAGCGGGAGAGTATAATGAGCAGTTCTTC. The encoded protein is CASSLPRIAGEYNEQFF.

This clonotype was counted between two and nine times. This chain joins TRBV9 and TRBJ1-1, with D possibly being TRBD1 (6 bases). This CDR3 comprises 14 residues. Between the trimmed V and J ends, which lost 3 bases and 3 bases, there was a span of 12 bases. CDR1 is SGDLS and CDR2 is YYNGEE in the germline V gene. The CDR3 nucleotides read TGTGCCAGCAGCGGACGGGACACGGACACTGAAGCTTTCTTT. Translating gives CASSGRDTDTEAFF.

The rearrangement joins TRBV5-1 to TRBJ2-1, with TRBD2 matching over 11 bases. This CDR3 has 19 residues. With 0 bases clipped from V and 5 bases from J, the junction kept 13 bases outside the gene matches. In germline, CDR1 is SGHRS, CDR2 YFSETQ. The CDR3 spells CASSLATSGSNIGHNEQFF. The CDR3 coding sequence is TGCGCCAGCAGCTTGGCCACTAGCGGGAGTAATATCGGCCACAATGAGCAGTTCTTC.

V is TRBV28 and J is TRBJ1-2; 8 bases match TRBD1. J lost 14 bases, V lost 10 bases, and 12 bases had no gene match. From germline, CDR1 is MDHEN and CDR2 SYDVKM. This CDR3 has 11 amino acids. This CDR3 reads CAIQGASSLTF. The CDR3 DNA follows: TGTGCCATCCAGGGGGCCTCTTCTCTTACCTTC.

The V call is TRBV6-5, the J call TRBJ1-1; 11 bases align to TRBD1. CDR1 MNHEY and CDR2 SVGAGI come from the germline V gene. There are 15 residues in the CDR3. V dropped 5 bases and J dropped 4; count of bases not matched to a gene: 6. CDR3 amino acids: CASSTAGTGGTEAFF. CDR3 sequence (DNA): TGTGCCAGCAGTACGGCCGGGACAGGGGGCACTGAAGCTTTCTTT.

This clonotype was seen a few times. The chain carries TRBV15 and TRBJ2-1; weak D call: TRBD2 (6 bases). The CDR3 length is 16 residues. Germline CDR1 is LNHNV and CDR2 is YYDKDF (reference sequence). Deletions cut 1 base from V and 8 bases from J, with 18 bases between. CDR3 bases: TGTGCCACCAGCAGAGTAGGGACTCATCACTCCGATGAGCAGTTCTTC. It specifies CATSRVGTHHSDEQFF.

The table lists this clonotype with a few counts. This CDR3 reads CASSLAQGSEAFF. CDR3 sequence (DNA): TGTGCCAGCAGCTTAGCACAGGGGTCGGAAGCTTTCTTT. This chain links TRBV7-9 with TRBJ1-1, with TRBD1 matching over 7 bases. V dropped 0 bases and J dropped 8; count of bases not matched to a gene: 3. The CDR3 spans 13 residues. Germline loops: CDR1 SEHNR, CDR2 FQNEAQ (reference sequence).

In its sample, this clonotype was seen a few times. This chain connects TRBV6-5 to TRBJ1-5, with D uncertain. Trimming stripped 4 bases from V and 7 bases from J, with 17 bases between. CDR1 is MNHEY and CDR2 is SVGAGI in the germline V gene. CDR3 size: 15 residues. The CDR3 is CASSSIARAGQPQHF. The CDR3 DNA sequence: TGTGCCAGCAGTTCAATCGCTCGGGCAGGACAGCCCCAGCATTTT.

The chain recombines TRBV4-3 with TRBJ2-5; 7 bases match TRBD1. CDR1 LGHNA and CDR2 YSLEER come from the germline V gene. The CDR3 is made up of 11 amino acids. CDR3 residues: CPGQGVKTQYF. The CDR3 DNA reads TGCCCGGGGCAGGGGGTGAAGACCCAGTACTTC.

The rearrangement uses TRBV4-3 and TRBJ2-7; D is ambiguous. The CDR3 is made up of 16 amino acids. Germline assignment: CDR1 LGHNA and CDR2 YSLEER. V shed 4 bases and J shed 0 bases, with 16 bases lying between them. CDR3 nucleotides: TGCGCCAGCAGCCCCCATTCGGGCCTTAACTCCTACGAGCAGTACTTC. Translating it yields CASSPHSGLNSYEQYF.

V gene TRBV6-5 combines with J gene TRBJ1-1, with 8 bases fitting TRBD1. The CDR3 is 16 residues long. Germline trimming cut 2 bases from V and 4 bases from J; bases unmatched to any gene: 9. The V gene's germline CDR1 is MNHEY and CDR2 SVGAGI. CDR3 amino acids: CASSYRQGGQGTEAFF. CDR3 coding DNA: TGTGCCAGCAGTTACCGACAGGGAGGACAGGGCACTGAAGCTTTCTTT.

The chain has TRBV10-3 and TRBJ2-7, with D perhaps given as TRBD1 or TRBD2 (6 bases each). V lost 5 bases, J lost 5 bases, and 10 bases lay in between. The CDR3 totals 12 residues. Germline values: CDR1 ENHRY, CDR2 SYGVKD. DNA of the CDR3: TGTGCCATCAGTCCAGGGGAGGACGAGCAGTACTTC. This sequence encodes CAISPGEDEQYF.

The chain links TRBV9 to TRBJ1-1; D not certain. Looked up from germline, CDR1 is SGDLS and CDR2 is YYNGEE. There are 12 residues in the CDR3. Trimming took off 0 bases at V and 4 bases at J, with 4 bases between the two ends. The CDR3 DNA follows: TGTGCCAGCAGCGTAGGGTTCACTGAAGCTTTCTTT. Protein sequence: CASSVGFTEAFF.

The chain is built from TRBV29-1 and TRBJ2-2; maybe TRBD2 (6 bases). The V and J ends lost 4 bases and 2 bases respectively, with 11 bases between them. Looked up from germline, CDR1 is SQVTM and CDR2 is ANQGSEA. The CDR3 has 14 amino acids. The CDR3 here is CSVVAGFNTGELFF. The CDR3 DNA reads as TGCAGCGTTGTCGCGGGATTTAACACCGGGGAGCTGTTTTTT.

This clonotype occurred a few times. This chain connects TRBV5-6 to TRBJ1-5; 8 bases fit TRBD1. The CDR3 is 17 amino acids. CDR1 is SGHDT and CDR2 is YYEEEE in the germline V gene. Unmatched junction bases numbered 10, after V lost 0 bases and J lost 5 bases. The CDR3 DNA reads as TGTGCCAGCAGCTTGGGATACCGGACAGGGCCCCATCAGCCCCAGCATTTT. This gives the protein CASSLGYRTGPHQPQHF.